This TCR beta chain was observed in a study of molecular identifiers for immune sequencing clone quantification. As previously described, bulk TCR libraries were made using listed TCR primers. In TCRdb, the PCR reads were re-called with MiXCR into one record per CDR3 protein. Of around 460,000 distinct CDR3 sequences listed, 20% to 25% are singletons. This clonotype was observed a handful of times. Its specificity is unknown. Study-wide results and limits: The share of molecules held by clones above 20 RNA copies was over 99% in effector cells and under 1% in naive cells.

The CDR3 runs to 13 residues. Germline trimming cut 5 bases from V and 4 bases from J; bases unmatched to any gene: 2. The V gene's germline CDR1 is LNHNV and CDR2 YYDKDF (reference sequence). The receptor's source is a human donor in good health. Some libraries in this study had Jurkat cell RNA spiked in. The specimen was naive CD8+ T cells from blood, with Jurkat cell RNA spiked in. Indicated subset: FACS-sorted CD8+CD4-CCR7+CD45RA+ naive T cells. The gene calls are TRBV15 and TRBJ1-5, with 7 bases aligning to TRBD1. CDR3 in DNA: TGTGCCACCAGCCCCAGGGGGAATCAGCCCCAGCATTTT. Amino acid sequence: CATSPRGNQPQHF.